This T cell receptor beta chain was recovered during a study of blood T cell repertoires in COVID-19. For the study at large: Acute and convalescent COVID-19 samples came from the United States, Italy and Spain. The cDNA or gDNA used as material had been derived from T cells, B-cell-depleted T cells, or PBMCs.

The CDR3 covers 11 residues. In germline, CDR1 is SGHTA, CDR2 FQGNSA. V lost 5 bases, J lost 3 bases, and 5 bases lay in between. Profiling relied on immunoSEQ multiplex PCR, and the TCRdb table lists in-frame clones only, not all of them. The table lists approximately 280,000 clones, 80% to 90% of them singletons. Sequencing was carried out using peripheral blood. This TCR came from a woman in her seventies with acute or convalescent COVID-19. The chain joins TRBV7-2 to TRBJ2-7, with unresolved D. The CDR3: CASSLVYEQYF. In DNA, the CDR3 is TGTGCCAGCAGCCTCGTCTACGAGCAGTACTTC. Supplemented by reference TRBV7-2 and TRBJ2-7, the full variable domain reads GAGVSQSPSNKVTEKGKDVELRCDPISGHTALYWYRQSLGQGLEFLIYFQGNSAPDKSGLPSDRFSAERTGGSVSTLTIQRTQQEDSAVYLCASSLVYEQYFGPGTRLTVT.